This TCR beta chain was recorded in a study of T-cell reconstitution after alpha-beta-depleted transplantation in children (dated by TCRdb to the mid-2010s). Regarding the study in general: Using TCR repertoire profiling, the study followed T-cell immune reconstitution in a quantitative way in children after TCRalphabeta/CD19-depleted allogeneic hematopoietic cell transplantation.

The CDR3 spans 16 residues, from the cysteine through the phenylalanine. Only the CDR3 DNA is retained, 48 bases long and in frame from the first base. According to the germline V gene, CDR1 reads MNHEY and CDR2 reads SVGAGI. V is shortened by 4 bases, J by 9 bases, and the region joining them spans 22 bases. Overall results and qualifications from the work: In some patients, the high TCRbeta diversity seen at day 60 was put down to recipient T cells and intrathymic progenitors that had survived conditioning. The apparently early alphabetaT-cell count recovery about two months after transplant was reportedly dependent on only several hundred rapidly expanded clones derived from non-depleted graft cells. The frequencies of hyperexpanded clones fell over the following months, and after one year, T-cell counts and TCRbeta diversity were mostly attributed to newly produced T cells.

The protocol used for the library was PCR. Sequencer: Illumina HiSeq 2500. TCR library preparation used molecular barcoding, with unique molecular identifiers applied to normalize quantification of the TCRbeta repertoire. Through fastp at Q25 and MiXCR, TCRdb rebuilt clones from the public reads, retaining in-frame beta chains. CDR3 protein sequences are deduplicated, and each keeps its most common genes and DNA. The sample profile shows some 300,000 distinct CDR3 sequences; about 9.5% of them were found once. The top ten clones comprise 7.5% of the sample. This clonotype was recorded many times. The specificity of this receptor is unknown. Base-call qualities are not available, and no considerably larger clone is one nucleotide away. In the paper's terms, the treatment or condition label means: allogeneic hematopoietic cell transplantation with graft depleted of TCRalphabeta T cells and CD19 B cells. TCRalphabeta/CD19-depleted allogeneic hematopoietic cell grafts were given to the transplant recipients, all of whom were children.

This specimen consisted of PBMCs, obtained before TCRalphabeta/CD19-depleted stem cell transplant. The V and J genes are TRBV6-5 and TRBJ2-1; TRBD2 is perhaps the D gene, given 6 matching bases. The TCR sequence derives from a boy in the first two years of life with acute myeloid leukemia, due to receive a stem cell transplant. CDR3 region: CASSWEASSAKIEQFF. The DNA sequence reads TGTGCCAGCAGTTGGGAGGCAAGTTCGGCCAAGATTGAGCAGTTCTTC.